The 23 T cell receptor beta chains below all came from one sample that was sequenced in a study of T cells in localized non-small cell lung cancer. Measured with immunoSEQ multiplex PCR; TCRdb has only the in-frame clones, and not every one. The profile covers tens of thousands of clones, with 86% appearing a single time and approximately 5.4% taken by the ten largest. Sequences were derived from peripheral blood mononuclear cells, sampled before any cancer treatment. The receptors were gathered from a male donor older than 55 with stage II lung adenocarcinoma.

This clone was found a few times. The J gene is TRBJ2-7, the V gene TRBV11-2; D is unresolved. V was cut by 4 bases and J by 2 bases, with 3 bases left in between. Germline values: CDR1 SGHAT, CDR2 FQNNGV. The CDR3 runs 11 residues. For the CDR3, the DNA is TGTGCCAGCAGCTCCGCCTACGAGCAGTACTTC. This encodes CASSSAYEQYF.

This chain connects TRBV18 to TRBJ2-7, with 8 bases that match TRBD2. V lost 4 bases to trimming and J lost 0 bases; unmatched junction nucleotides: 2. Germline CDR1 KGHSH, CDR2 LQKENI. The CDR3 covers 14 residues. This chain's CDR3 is CASSQGLVSYEQYF. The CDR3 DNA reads TGTGCCAGCTCACAGGGACTAGTCTCCTACGAGCAGTACTTC.

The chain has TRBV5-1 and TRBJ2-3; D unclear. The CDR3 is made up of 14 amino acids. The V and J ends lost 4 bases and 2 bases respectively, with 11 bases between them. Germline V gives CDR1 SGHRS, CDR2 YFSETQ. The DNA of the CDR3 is TGCGCCAGCAGCCAGGACCCGAACACAGATACGCAGTATTTT. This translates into CASSQDPNTDTQYF.

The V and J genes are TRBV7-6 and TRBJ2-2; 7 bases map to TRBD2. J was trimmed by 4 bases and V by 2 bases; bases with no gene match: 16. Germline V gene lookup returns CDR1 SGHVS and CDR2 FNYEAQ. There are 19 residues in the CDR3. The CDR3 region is CASSLKFTSAALGTGELFF. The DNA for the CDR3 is TGTGCCAGCAGCTTAAAATTTACTAGCGCCGCCCTTGGCACCGGGGAGCTGTTTTTT.

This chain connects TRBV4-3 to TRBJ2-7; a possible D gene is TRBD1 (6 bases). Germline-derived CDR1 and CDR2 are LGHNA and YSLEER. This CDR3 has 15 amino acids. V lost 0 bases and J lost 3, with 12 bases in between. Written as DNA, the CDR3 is TGCGCCAGCAGCCAAGATTCCGGCAGGGGCTACGAGCAGTACTTC. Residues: CASSQDSGRGYEQYF.

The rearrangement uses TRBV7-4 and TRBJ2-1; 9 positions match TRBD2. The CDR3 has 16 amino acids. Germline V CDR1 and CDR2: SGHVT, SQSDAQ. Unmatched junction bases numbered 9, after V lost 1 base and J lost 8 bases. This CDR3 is CASSLEGSGRIYEQFF. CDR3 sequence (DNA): TGTGCCAGCAGCTTAGAGGGTAGCGGGAGAATCTATGAGCAGTTCTTC. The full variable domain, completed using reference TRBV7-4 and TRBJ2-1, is GAGVSQSPRYKVAKRGRDVALRCDSISGHVTLYWYRQTLGQGSEVLTYSQSDAQRDKSGRPSGRFSAERPERSVSTLKIQRTEQGDSAVYLCASSLEGSGRIYEQFFGPGTRLTVL.

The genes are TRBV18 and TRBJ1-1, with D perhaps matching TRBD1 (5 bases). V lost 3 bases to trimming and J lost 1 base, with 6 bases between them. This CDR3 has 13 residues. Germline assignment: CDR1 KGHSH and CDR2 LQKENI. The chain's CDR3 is CASSPDKNTEAFF. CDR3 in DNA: TGTGCCAGCTCACCGGACAAGAACACTGAAGCTTTCTTT.

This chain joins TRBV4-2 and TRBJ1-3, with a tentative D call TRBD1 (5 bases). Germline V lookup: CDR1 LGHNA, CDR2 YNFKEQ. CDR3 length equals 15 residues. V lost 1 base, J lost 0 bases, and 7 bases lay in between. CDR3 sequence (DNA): TGTGCCAGCAGCCAAGGGACAATCTCTGGAAACACCATATATTTT. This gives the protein CASSQGTISGNTIYF.

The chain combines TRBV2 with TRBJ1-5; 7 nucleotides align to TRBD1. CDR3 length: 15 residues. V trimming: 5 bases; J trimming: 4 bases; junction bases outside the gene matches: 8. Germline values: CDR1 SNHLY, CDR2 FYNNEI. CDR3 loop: CASSPGTARNQPQHF. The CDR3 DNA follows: TGTGCCAGCAGTCCCGGGACAGCCAGAAATCAGCCCCAGCATTTT. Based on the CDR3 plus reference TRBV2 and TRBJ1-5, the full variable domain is EPEVTQTPSHQVTQMGQEVILRCVPISNHLYFYWYRQILGQKVEFLVSFYNNEISEKSEIFDDQFSVERPDGSNFTLKIRSTKLEDSAMYFCASSPGTARNQPQHFGDGTRLSIL.

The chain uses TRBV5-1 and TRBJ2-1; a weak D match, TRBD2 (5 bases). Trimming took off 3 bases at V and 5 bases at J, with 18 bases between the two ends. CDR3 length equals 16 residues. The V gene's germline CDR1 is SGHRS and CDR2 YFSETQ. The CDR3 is CASSSAGWRSHNEQFF. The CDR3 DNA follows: TGCGCCAGCAGCTCTGCAGGCTGGAGGAGTCACAATGAGCAGTTCTTC.

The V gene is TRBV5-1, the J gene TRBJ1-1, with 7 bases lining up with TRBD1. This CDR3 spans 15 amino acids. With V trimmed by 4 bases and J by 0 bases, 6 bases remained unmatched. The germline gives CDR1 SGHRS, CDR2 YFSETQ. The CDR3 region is CASSPPGQMNTEAFF. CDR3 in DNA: TGCGCCAGCAGCCCACCGGGACAGATGAACACTGAAGCTTTCTTT.

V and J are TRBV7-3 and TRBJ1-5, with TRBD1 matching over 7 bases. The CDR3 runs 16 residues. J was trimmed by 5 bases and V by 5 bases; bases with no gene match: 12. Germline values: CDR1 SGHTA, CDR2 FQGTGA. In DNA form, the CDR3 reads TGTGCCAGCAGCGACCGGGACAGAAGAAGTGATCAGCCCCAGCATTTT. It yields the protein CASSDRDRRSDQPQHF.

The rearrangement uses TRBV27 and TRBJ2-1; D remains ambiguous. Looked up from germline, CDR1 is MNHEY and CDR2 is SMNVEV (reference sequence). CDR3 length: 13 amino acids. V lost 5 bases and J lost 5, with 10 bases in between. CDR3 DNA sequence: TGTGCCAGCAGTCCCCGTGGGGACAATGAGCAGTTCTTC. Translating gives CASSPRGDNEQFF.

The CDR3 protein is CASSQQGAQEKLFF. The CDR3 DNA follows: TGCGCCAGCAGTCAACAGGGGGCACAAGAAAAACTGTTTTTT. The gene calls are TRBV5-1 and TRBJ1-4; 9 positions agree with TRBD1. Germline V gives CDR1 SGHRS, CDR2 YFSETQ. V trimming: 5 bases; J trimming: 8 bases; junction bases outside the gene matches: 7. This CDR3 contains 14 residues.

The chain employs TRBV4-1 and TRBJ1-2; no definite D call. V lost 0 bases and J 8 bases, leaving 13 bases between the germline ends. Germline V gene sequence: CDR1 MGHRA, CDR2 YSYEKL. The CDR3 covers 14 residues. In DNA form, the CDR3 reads TGCGCCAGCAGCCAAGAAAGGATGGATCGAGGCTACACCTTC. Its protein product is CASSQERMDRGYTF.

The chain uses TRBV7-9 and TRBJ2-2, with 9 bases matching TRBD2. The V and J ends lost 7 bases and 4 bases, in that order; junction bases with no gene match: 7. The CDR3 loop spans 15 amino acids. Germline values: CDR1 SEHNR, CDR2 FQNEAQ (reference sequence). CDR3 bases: TGTGCCAGCAACCTAGCGGGAAGGGGCACCGGGGAGCTGTTTTTT. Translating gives CASNLAGRGTGELFF.

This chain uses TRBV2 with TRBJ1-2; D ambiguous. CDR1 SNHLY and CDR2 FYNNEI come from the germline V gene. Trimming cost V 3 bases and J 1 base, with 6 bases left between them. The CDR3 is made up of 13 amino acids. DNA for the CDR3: TGTGCCAGCAGTGATGGACTTAACTATGGCTACACCTTC. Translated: CASSDGLNYGYTF.

CDR3 amino acids: CASSLGGGRYEQYF. Written as DNA, the CDR3 is TGTGCCAGCAGCTTAGGCGGGGGGCGATACGAGCAGTACTTC. This chain joins TRBV13 and TRBJ2-7; tentative D call: TRBD2 (7 bases). CDR3 size: 14 residues. Between the trimmed V and J ends, which lost 0 bases and 4 bases, there was a span of 10 bases. Germline V gene data show CDR1 as PRHDT and CDR2 as FYEKMQ (reference sequence).

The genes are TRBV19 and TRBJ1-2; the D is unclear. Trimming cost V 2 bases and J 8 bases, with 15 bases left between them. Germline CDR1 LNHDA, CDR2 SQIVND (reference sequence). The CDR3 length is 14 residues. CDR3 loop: CASSITLAGLGYTF. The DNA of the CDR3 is TGTGCCAGTAGTATAACATTGGCAGGCCTGGGCTACACCTTC.

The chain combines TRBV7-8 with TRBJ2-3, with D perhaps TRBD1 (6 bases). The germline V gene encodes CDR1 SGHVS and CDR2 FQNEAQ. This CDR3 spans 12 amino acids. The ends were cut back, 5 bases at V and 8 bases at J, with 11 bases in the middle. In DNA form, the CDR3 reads TGTGCCAGCAGCATACAGGGCCTTACGCAGTATTTT. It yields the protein CASSIQGLTQYF.

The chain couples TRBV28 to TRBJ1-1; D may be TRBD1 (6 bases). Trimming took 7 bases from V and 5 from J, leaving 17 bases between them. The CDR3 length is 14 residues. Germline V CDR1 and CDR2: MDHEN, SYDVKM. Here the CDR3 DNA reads TGTGCCAGCATCTCCCCAGGGGCGGGGACTGAAGCTTTCTTT. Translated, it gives CASISPGAGTEAFF.

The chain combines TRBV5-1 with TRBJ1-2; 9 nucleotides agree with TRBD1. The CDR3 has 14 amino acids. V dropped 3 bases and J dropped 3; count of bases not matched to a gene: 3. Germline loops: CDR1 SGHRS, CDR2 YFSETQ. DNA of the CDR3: TGCGCCAGCAGCTGGCGGACAGGGGACTATGGCTACACCTTC. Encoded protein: CASSWRTGDYGYTF.

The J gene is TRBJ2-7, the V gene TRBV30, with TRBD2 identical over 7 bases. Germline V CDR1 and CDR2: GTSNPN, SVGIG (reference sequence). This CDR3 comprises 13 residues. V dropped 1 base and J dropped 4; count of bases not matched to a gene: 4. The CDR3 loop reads CAWSGNGGYEQYF. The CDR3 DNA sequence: TGTGCCTGGAGTGGGAACGGGGGGTACGAGCAGTACTTC.